This TCR beta chain stems from a study of T cells in Graves' hyperthyroidism and ophthalmopathy. The germline V gene has CDR1 SEHNR and CDR2 FQNEAQ (reference sequence). The ends were cut back, 5 bases at V and 10 bases at J, with 14 bases in the middle. The CDR3 runs 13 residues. TCR beta CDR3 sequences were amplified from RNA transcripts. The study used the HTBI primer set for a first-round RT-PCR of the TCR CDR3. TCRdb independently ran MiXCR on the multiplex PCR reads; one entry per CDR3 protein. The table has roughly 800,000 distinct CDR3 sequences, over 35% seen once; the top ten hold around 10%.

The clonotype comes from a young man with Graves' hyperthyroidism. The rearrangement uses TRBV7-9 and TRBJ1-4; D is ambiguous. The sequenced material came from blood. In DNA form, the CDR3 reads TGTGCCAGCAGCGGTACAGCAGTTGGAAAACTGTTTTTT. It specifies CASSGTAVGKLFF. Complete variable domain (other parts from reference TRBV7-9 and TRBJ1-4): DTGVSQNPRHKITKRGQNVTFRCDPISEHNRLYWYRQTLGQGPEFLTYFQNEAQLEKSRLLSDRFSAERPKGSFSTLEIQRTEQGDSAMYLCASSGTAVGKLFFGSGTQLSVL.